This passage covers 14 T cell receptor beta chains from one sample sequenced in a study of Ad26.COV2.S vaccination and SARS-CoV-2 variants (dated by TCRdb to 2020 to 2022). The time point label, as the study defines it: individuals recovered from natural SARS-CoV-2 infection. Receptor amplification or capture employed the immunoSEQ multiplex PCR assay. Here the immuneACCESS table is served through TCRdb, limited to in-frame sequences with V and J called. Missing clones are a known gap in these copies; in checked studies unresolved V genes cover under half, and the rest lacks a known reason. Here the sample has 300,000 to 400,000 clones; around 90% occur a single time. The ten most abundant clones make up about 3.9% of the sample. This sample comprised peripheral blood, obtained after recovery from COVID-19. These receptors all come from a human donor who had recovered from COVID-19.

V gene TRBV7-6 combines with J gene TRBJ2-5, with TRBD1 matching over 9 bases. Germline lookup yields CDR1 SGHVS and CDR2 FNYEAQ. The trim removed 5 bases at V and 5 bases at J, leaving 6 bases unmatched. The CDR3 runs 14 residues. In DNA form, the CDR3 reads TGTGCCAGCAGCCGAGGACAGGGGAGGGAGACCCAGTACTTC. It codes for CASSRGQGRETQYF.

This clone appeared once. The chain joins TRBV7-2 to TRBJ1-4; no clear D. Trimming pared 4 bases from V and 7 bases from J, leaving 13 bases between. Germline-derived CDR1 and CDR2 are SGHTA and FQGNSA. The CDR3 is made up of 14 amino acids. CDR3 residues: CASSSRTVTEKLFF. The DNA of the CDR3 is TGTGCCAGCAGCTCTCGGACGGTGACTGAAAAACTGTTTTTT.

The chain carries TRBV6-5 and TRBJ1-2; D is perhaps TRBD1 (6 bases). Trimming removed 6 bases from V and 4 bases from J, with 18 bases in between. From germline, CDR1 is MNHEY and CDR2 SVGAGI. The length of the CDR3 is 15 residues. Written as DNA, the CDR3 is TGTGCCAGCAGGCCTCAGGGGTGGTCGGGCTATGGCTACACCTTC. It codes for CASRPQGWSGYGYTF.

The genes are TRBV11-2 and TRBJ2-5; no definite D call. V gave up 1 base and J gave up 5 bases, with 8 bases separating them. The CDR3 spans 13 residues. Germline V gene data show CDR1 as SGHAT and CDR2 as FQNNGV. CDR3 protein: CASSLGQWETQYF. The CDR3 DNA reads TGTGCCAGCAGCTTAGGTCAATGGGAGACCCAGTACTTC.

The V gene is TRBV4-1, the J gene TRBJ1-3, with D possibly TRBD1 on 6 matching bases. The V gene's germline CDR1 is MGHRA and CDR2 YSYEKL. CDR3 length: 14 amino acids. Trimming took 2 bases from V and 1 from J, leaving 6 bases between them. The CDR3 DNA reads TGCGCCAGCAGCCAAAGGGGGTCTGGAAACACCATATATTTT. It translates to CASSQRGSGNTIYF.

The chain joins TRBV6-6 to TRBJ1-2, with 7 bases fitting TRBD1. J lost 7 bases, V lost 4 bases, and 9 bases had no gene match. The germline V gene encodes CDR1 MNHNY and CDR2 SVGAGI (reference sequence). The CDR3 contains 14 residues. The CDR3 DNA sequence: TGTGCCAGCAGTTCAACGCCGACAGGGATTGGCTACACCTTC. It is translated as CASSSTPTGIGYTF.

The V gene is TRBV30, the J gene TRBJ2-1; 10 positions match TRBD2. J lost 8 bases, V lost 4 bases, and 5 bases had no gene match. The CDR3 loop spans 13 amino acids. In germline, CDR1 is GTSNPN, CDR2 SVGIG (reference sequence). CDR3 sequence: CAWKRGGRDEQFF. The CDR3 nucleotides read TGTGCCTGGAAGCGGGGGGGCCGCGATGAGCAGTTCTTC.

This clone was counted a single time. The chain recombines TRBV5-4 with TRBJ2-3; 16 positions agree with TRBD2. Germline trimming cut 4 bases from V and 1 base from J; bases unmatched to any gene: 6. There are 18 residues in the CDR3. Germline loops: CDR1 SGHNT, CDR2 YYREEE (reference sequence). CDR3 nucleotide sequence: TGTGCCAGCAGCCGGGGACTAGCGGGGGGGCGCGGCACAGATACGCAGTATTTT. Its protein is CASSRGLAGGRGTDTQYF.

The J gene is TRBJ2-7, the V gene TRBV6-5, with 8 nucleotides matching TRBD1. CDR3 length: 13 residues. The V segment lost 6 bases and the J segment 3 bases; nucleotides outside the gene matches: 4. In germline, CDR1 is MNHEY, CDR2 SVGAGI. The CDR3 here is CASRSTGGYEQYF. DNA for the CDR3: TGTGCCAGCAGGAGTACAGGGGGCTACGAGCAGTACTTC.

V gene TRBV4-1 combines with J gene TRBJ1-3, with D hard to call. V lost 0 bases to trimming and J lost 0 bases, with 15 bases between them. The CDR3 extends over 18 amino acids. CDR1 and CDR2 from the germline V gene are MGHRA and YSYEKL. The CDR3, as DNA: TGCGCCAGCAGCCAAGATTCGGGCAGGACGAGCTCTGGAAACACCATATATTTT. The encoded protein is CASSQDSGRTSSGNTIYF.

The chain uses TRBV7-2 and TRBJ2-7, with a tentative D call TRBD1 (5 bases). The CDR3 covers 14 residues. V lost 6 bases and J lost 4, with 16 bases in between. Germline V CDR1 and CDR2: SGHTA, FQGNSA. The CDR3 bases are TGTGCCAGCAGTTTAACAGGTTCTCCTTACGAGCAGTACTTC. Protein product: CASSLTGSPYEQYF.

This clone was counted a single time. The V call is TRBV11-1, the J call TRBJ2-7, with TRBD2 as a possible D gene (6 bases). CDR3 length: 14 amino acids. The V end was cut by 5 bases, the J end by 1 base, with 12 bases between. Germline values: CDR1 SGHAT, CDR2 FQDESV (reference sequence). CDR3 loop: CASSRGAGSYEQYF. CDR3 nucleotide sequence: TGTGCCAGCAGCCGCGGGGCAGGATCCTACGAGCAGTACTTC.

This rearrangement joins TRBV4-3 to TRBJ1-2, with a possible D match to TRBD1 (5 bases). Germline V gene data show CDR1 as LGHNA and CDR2 as YSLEER. V was cut by 0 bases and J by 2 bases, with 10 bases left in between. The CDR3 consists of 15 residues. In DNA form, the CDR3 reads TGCGCCAGCAGCCAAGATGGGGGACGGAACTATGGCTACACCTTC. Residues: CASSQDGGRNYGYTF.

This chain links TRBV11-2 with TRBJ1-4; TRBD1 aligns across 7 bases. This CDR3 contains 15 residues. The V and J ends lost 6 bases and 7 bases, in that order; junction bases with no gene match: 11. CDR1 is SGHAT, CDR2 FQNNGV, per germline. The CDR3 here is CASSPGQSAGEKLFF. In DNA form, the CDR3 reads TGTGCCAGCAGTCCGGGACAGTCGGCGGGTGAAAAACTGTTTTTT.